The clone carrying this TCR beta chain was detected only a few times. This specimen belongs to a study of T-cell memory formation after mild COVID-19. From the 5' RACE reads, TCRdb called clonotypes with MiXCR, one entry per CDR3 protein. The repertoire holds around 420,000 distinct CDR3 sequences, approximately 25% seen once, with roughly 8.9% in the top ten. This CDR3 comprises 14 residues. Germline V gene sequence: CDR1 SEHNR, CDR2 FQNEAQ (reference sequence). The V end lost 5 bases, the J end lost 8 bases, and 15 bases lay between the germline ends. The clonotype comes from an adult woman who had mild COVID-19 (a few samples of this study predate the infection). Cell type and time point are not known. The sample taken for sequencing was PBMCs or a T cell subset sorted from them (not recorded which). V and J are TRBV7-9 and TRBJ1-4; D gene uncertain. The CDR3, as DNA: TGTGCCAGCAGCGTATCGCAGTATCAAGAAAAACTGTTTTTT. Translating gives CASSVSQYQEKLFF.